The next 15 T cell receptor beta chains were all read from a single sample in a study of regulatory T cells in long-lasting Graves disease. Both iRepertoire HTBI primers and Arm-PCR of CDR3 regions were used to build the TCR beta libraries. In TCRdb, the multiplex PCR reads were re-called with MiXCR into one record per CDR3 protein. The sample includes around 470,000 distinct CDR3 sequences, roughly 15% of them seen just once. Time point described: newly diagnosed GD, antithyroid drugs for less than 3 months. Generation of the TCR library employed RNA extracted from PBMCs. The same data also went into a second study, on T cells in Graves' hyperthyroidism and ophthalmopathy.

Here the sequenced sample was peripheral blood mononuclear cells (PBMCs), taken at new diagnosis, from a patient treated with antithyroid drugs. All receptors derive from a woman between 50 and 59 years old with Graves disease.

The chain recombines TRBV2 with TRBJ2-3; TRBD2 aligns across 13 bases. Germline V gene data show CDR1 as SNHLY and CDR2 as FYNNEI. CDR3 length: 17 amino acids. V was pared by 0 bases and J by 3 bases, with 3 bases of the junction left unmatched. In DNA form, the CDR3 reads TGTGCCAGCAGTGAAGCGCCGGGACTAGCGGGAACAGATACGCAGTATTTT. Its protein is CASSEAPGLAGTDTQYF. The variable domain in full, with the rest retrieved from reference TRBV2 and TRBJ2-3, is EPEVTQTPSHQVTQMGQEVILRCVPISNHLYFYWYRQILGQKVEFLVSFYNNEISEKSEIFDDQFSVERPDGSNFTLKIRSTKLEDSAMYFCASSEAPGLAGTDTQYFGPGTRLTVL.

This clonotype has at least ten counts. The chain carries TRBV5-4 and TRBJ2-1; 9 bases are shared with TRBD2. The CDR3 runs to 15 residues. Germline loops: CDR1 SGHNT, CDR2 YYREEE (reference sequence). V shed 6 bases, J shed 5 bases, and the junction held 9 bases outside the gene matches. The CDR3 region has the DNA TGTGCCAGCATTTCCTGGGCTAGCGGGAACAATGAGCAGTTCTTC. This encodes CASISWASGNNEQFF. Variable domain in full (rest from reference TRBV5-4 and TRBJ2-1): ETGVTQSPTHLIKTRGQQVTLRCSSQSGHNTVSWYQQALGQGPQFIFQYYREEENGRGNFPPRFSGLQFPNYSSELNVNALELDDSALYLCASISWASGNNEQFFGPGTRLTVL.

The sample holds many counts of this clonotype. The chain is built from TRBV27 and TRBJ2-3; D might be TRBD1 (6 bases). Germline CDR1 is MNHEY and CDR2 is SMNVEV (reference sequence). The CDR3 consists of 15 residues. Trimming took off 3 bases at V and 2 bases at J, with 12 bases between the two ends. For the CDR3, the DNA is TGTGCCAGCAGTTTGGGGGCAGGTTACACAGATACGCAGTATTTT. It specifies CASSLGAGYTDTQYF.

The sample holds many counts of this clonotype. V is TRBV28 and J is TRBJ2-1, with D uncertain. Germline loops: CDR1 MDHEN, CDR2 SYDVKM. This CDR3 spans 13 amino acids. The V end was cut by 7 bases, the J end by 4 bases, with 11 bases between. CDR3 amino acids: CASNHRDYNEQFF. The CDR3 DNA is TGTGCCAGCAATCATAGGGATTACAATGAGCAGTTCTTC.

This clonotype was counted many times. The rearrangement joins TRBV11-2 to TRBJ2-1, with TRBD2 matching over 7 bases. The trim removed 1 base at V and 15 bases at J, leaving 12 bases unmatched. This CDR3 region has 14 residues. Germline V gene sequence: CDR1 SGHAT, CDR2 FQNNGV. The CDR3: CASSLGGGGPLWFF. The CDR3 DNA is TGTGCCAGCAGCTTAGGGGGCGGGGGTCCCTTGTGGTTCTTC.

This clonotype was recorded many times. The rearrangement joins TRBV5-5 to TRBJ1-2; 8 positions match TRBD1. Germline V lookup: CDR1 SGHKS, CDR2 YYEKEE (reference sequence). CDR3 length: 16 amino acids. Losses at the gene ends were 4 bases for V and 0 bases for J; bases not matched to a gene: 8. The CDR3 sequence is CASSLGQGGANYGYTF. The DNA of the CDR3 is TGTGCCAGCAGCCTCGGACAGGGAGGGGCTAACTATGGCTACACCTTC.

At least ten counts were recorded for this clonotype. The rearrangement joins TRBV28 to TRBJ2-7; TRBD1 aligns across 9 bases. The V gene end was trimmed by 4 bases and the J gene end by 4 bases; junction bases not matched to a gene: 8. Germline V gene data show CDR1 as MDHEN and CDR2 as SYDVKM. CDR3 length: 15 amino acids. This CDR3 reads CASSSPGQGRYEQYF. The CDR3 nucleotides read TGTGCCAGCAGTTCCCCTGGACAGGGGCGGTACGAGCAGTACTTC. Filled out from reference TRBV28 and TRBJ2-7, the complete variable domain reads DVKVTQSSRYLVKRTGEKVFLECVQDMDHENMFWYRQDPGLGLRLIYFSYDVKMKEKGDIPEGYSVSREKKERFSLILESASTNQTSMYLCASSSPGQGRYEQYFGPGTRLTVT.

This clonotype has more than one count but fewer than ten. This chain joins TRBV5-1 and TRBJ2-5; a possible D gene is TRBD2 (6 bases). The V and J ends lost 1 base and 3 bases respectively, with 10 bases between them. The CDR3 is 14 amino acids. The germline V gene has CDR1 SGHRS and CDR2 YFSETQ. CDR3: CASSLSAGKETQYF. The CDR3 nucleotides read TGCGCCAGCAGCTTGAGTGCGGGAAAAGAGACCCAGTACTTC. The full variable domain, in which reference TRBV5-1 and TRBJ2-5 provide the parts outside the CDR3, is KAGVTQTPRYLIKTRGQQVTLSCSPISGHRSVSWYQQTPGQGLQFLFEYFSETQRNKGNFPGRFSGRQFSNSRSEMNVSTLELGDSALYLCASSLSAGKETQYFGPGTRLLVL.

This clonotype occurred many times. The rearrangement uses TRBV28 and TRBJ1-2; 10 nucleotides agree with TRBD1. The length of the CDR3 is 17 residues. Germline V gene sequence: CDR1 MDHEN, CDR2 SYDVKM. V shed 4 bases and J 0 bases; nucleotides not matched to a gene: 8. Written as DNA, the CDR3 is TGTGCCAGCAGTTCCCTCGACAGGGGGCGAGCTAACTATGGCTACACCTTC. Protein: CASSSLDRGRANYGYTF.

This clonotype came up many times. DNA for the CDR3: TGTGCCAGCAGTGAAGAACAGCTATATGGCTACACCTTC. Amino acids: CASSEEQLYGYTF. This chain joins TRBV6-1 and TRBJ1-2; D remains unclear. The V end was cut by 1 base, the J end by 5 bases, with 8 bases between. CDR3 length: 13 residues. Germline V gene sequence: CDR1 MNHNS, CDR2 SASEGT.

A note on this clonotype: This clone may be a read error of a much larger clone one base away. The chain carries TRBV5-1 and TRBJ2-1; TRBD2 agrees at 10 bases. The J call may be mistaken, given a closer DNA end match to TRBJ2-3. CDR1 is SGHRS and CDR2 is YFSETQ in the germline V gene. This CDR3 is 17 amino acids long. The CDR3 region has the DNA TGCGCCAGCAGCTACTGGACTAGCGGAGCGGGTACAGATACGCAGTATTTT. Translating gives CASSYWTSGAGTDTQYF.

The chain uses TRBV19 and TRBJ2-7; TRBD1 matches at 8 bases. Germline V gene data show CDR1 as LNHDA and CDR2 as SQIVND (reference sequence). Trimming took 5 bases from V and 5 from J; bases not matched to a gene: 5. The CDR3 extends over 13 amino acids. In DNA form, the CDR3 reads TGTGCCAGTAGTCCCCGGACAGGGAACGAGCAGTACTTC. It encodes CASSPRTGNEQYF.

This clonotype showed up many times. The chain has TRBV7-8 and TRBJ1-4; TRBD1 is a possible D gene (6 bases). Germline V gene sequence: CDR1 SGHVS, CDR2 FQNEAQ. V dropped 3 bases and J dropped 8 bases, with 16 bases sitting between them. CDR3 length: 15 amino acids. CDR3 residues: CASSFYRRRGEKLFF. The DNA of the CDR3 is TGTGCCAGCAGCTTTTATAGAAGGAGGGGGGAAAAACTGTTTTTT.

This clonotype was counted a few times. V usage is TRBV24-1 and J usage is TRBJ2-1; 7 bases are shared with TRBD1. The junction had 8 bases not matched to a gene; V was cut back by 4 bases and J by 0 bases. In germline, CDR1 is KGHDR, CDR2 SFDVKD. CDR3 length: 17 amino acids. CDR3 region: CATSEPDRTSSYNEQFF. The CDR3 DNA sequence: TGTGCCACCAGTGAACCGGACAGGACCAGCTCCTACAATGAGCAGTTCTTC.

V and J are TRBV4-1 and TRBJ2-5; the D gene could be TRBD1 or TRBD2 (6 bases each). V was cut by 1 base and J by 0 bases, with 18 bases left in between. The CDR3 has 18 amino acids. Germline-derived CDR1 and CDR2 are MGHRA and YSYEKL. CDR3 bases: TGCGCCAGCAGCCAAGGAGGAGGGCACAGGGCCAACCAAGAGACCCAGTACTTC. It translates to CASSQGGGHRANQETQYF.